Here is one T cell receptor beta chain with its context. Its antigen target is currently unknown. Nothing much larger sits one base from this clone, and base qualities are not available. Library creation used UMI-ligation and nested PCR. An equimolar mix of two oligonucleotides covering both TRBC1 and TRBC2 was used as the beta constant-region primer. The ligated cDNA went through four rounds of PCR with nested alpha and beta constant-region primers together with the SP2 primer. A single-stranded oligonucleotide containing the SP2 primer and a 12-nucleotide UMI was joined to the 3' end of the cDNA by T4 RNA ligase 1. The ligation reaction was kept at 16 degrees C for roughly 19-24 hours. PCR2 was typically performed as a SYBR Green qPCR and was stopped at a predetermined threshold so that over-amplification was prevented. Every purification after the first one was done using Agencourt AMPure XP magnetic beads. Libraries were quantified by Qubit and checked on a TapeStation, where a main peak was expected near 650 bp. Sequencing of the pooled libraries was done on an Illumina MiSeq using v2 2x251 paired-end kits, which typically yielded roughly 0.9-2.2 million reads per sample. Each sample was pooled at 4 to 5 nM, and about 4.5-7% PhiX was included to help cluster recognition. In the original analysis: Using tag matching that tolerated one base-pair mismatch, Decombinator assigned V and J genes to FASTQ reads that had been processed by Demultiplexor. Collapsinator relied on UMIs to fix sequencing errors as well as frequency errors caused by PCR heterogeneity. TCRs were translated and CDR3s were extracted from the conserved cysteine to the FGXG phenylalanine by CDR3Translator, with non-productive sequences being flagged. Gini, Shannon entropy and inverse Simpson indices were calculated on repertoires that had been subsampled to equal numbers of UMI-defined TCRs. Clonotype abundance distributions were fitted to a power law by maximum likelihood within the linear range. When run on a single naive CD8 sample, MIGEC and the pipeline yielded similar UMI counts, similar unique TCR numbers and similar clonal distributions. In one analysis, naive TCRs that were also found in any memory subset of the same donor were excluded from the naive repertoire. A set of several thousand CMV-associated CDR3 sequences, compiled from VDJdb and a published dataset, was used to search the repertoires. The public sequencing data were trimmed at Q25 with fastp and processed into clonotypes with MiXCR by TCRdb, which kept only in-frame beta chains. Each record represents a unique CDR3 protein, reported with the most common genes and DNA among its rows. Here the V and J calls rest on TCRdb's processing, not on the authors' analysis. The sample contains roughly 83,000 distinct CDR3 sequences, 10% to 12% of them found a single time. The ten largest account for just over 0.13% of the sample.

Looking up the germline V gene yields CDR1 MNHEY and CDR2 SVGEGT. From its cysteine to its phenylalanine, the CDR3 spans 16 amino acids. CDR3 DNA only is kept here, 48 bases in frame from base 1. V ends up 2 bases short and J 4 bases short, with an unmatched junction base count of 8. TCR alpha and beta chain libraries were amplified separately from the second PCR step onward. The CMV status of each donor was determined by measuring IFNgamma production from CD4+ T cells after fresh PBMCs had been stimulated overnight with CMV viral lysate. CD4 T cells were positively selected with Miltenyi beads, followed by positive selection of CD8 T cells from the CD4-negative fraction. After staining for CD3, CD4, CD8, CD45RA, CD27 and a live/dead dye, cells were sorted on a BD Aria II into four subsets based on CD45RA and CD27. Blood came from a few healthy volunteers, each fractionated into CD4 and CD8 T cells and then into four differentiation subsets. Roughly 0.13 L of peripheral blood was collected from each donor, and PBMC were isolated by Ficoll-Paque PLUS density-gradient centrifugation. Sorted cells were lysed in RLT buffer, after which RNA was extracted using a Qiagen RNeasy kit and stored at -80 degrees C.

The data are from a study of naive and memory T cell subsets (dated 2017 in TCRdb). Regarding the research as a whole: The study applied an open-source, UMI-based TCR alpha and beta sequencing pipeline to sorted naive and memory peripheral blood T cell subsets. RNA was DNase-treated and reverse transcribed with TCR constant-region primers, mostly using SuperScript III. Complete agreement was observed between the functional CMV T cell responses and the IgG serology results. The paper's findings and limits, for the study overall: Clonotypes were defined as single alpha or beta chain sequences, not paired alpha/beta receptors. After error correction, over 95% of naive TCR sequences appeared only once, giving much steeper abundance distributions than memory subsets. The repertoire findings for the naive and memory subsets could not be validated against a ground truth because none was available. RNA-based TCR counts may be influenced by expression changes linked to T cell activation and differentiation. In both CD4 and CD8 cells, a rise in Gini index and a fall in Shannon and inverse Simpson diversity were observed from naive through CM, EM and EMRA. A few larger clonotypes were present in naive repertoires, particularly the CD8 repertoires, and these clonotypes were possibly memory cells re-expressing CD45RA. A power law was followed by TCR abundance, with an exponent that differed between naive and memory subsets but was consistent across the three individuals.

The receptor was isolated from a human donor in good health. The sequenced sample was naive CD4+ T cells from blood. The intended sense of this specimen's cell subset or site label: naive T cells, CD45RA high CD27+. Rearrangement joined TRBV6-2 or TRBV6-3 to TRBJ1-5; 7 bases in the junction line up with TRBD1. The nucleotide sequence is TGTGCCAGCAGTTACCGAGGCAGGGGGTTGAATCAGCCCCAGCATTTT. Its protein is CASSYRGRGLNQPQHF.